This T cell receptor beta chain was documented in a study of Japanese encephalitis immunity and Zika vaccine responses (dated by TCRdb to about 2021). General notes on the study: Three 5.0 ug doses of alum-adjuvanted ZPIV were administered to included participants at weeks 0, 4 and 28. Stimulations used ZIKV structural-protein peptide pools split into flavivirus-conserved and non-conserved sets, or JEV or YFV peptides matching the pre-vaccination. The ZIKV peptides, 15-mers that overlapped by 11 residues, were chosen for containing NetMHCpan/NetMHCII-predicted epitopes with affinity below 50 nM. Two to three months ahead of the first ZPIV dose, some twelve participants were given JEV vaccine (IXIARO) as a two-dose regimen with the doses 28 days apart. More than five representative participants from each pre-vaccination group were selected for TCR sequencing, using samples from week 0 (after pre-vaccination and before ZPIV) and week 52. TCR repertoires from three flavivirus-naive individuals were also analyzed at weeks 2, 6 and 52 after the start of ZPIV vaccination. Before ZPIV, about 12 participants got a single dose of YFV vaccine (YF-VAX), while several participants were flavivirus-naive. The study asked whether earlier vaccination against Japanese encephalitis virus (JEV) or yellow fever virus (YFV) shaped CD4 T cell responses to the Zika vaccine. Overall study results and their limits: In JEV-pre-vaccinated donors, the repertoire richness of CD4 T cells responding to conserved ZIKV epitopes decreased significantly after ZPIV. Only a subset of trial participants with three doses and adequate samples was analyzed, not the entire vaccinated cohort. CD8 T cell responses to ZIKV peptide pools were of very low magnitude and seen in only a few individuals. Samples clustered by participant with no similarity between individuals, suggesting no public TCRs were detected. Peptide-pool deconvolution was not performed because of sample size limitations, and consequently the individual peptides driving cross-reactive responses were not identified. Repertoire similarity across time-points and stimulations was higher in JEV-pre-vaccinated donors than in YFV-pre-vaccinated donors, indicating more clonotypes shared between ZIKV and JEV stimulation.

The CDR1 and CDR2 encoded by the germline V gene (reference sequence) are DFQATT and SNEGSKA. V loses 5 bases of germline sequence and J loses 2 bases, and the interval between the two ends is 15 bases. The CDR3 has 14 amino acids, counting the end cysteine and phenylalanine. Only the CDR3 part of the read is kept: 42 bases, read in frame from the first base. By its share of the sample, this clonotype is medium-sized (0.01 to 0.1%). Base qualities were left out, and no much larger clone turns up one base away. PBMCs were stained with CellTrace CFSE and grown for approximately six days in RPMI containing about 8% human serum and peptide pools at approximately 1 ug/mL each. On a BD FACSAria, proliferating CD4 T cells were sorted without fixation as live CD56-CD19-CD16-CD3+CD4+ CFSE-low cells. The enrolled adults were healthy, and microneutralization screening showed them to be seronegative for ZIKV, JEV, YFV, DENV and WNV. The samples were taken from a phase 1, double-blinded, randomized, placebo-controlled trial testing an alum-adjuvanted Zika purified-inactivated virus (ZPIV) vaccine. Peripheral blood mononuclear cells were isolated by standard procedure and were kept frozen in liquid nitrogen until use.

Library preparation employed 5' RACE. Before sequencing, the TCRbeta libraries were pooled in proportion to the number of cells sorted for each library. RNAzol RT was used to extract total RNA from the sorted cells, and cDNA was then synthesized using an oligo(dT) primer together with a template-switching oligo. The TCRbeta V-CDR3-J region was amplified by PCR with Kapa HiFi between a SMARTer oligo primer and a TCRbeta constant-region primer. A second PCR added Illumina adaptors and sample-specific index barcodes, with HighPrep bead cleanup and Bioanalyzer confirmation of a roughly 650 bp band. The libraries were sequenced on an Illumina MiSeq using 2x151 bp paired-end reads. The source study handled its data this way. Reads were demultiplexed with an in-house Java program, and MiXCR assigned TCRbeta annotations and counted clonotypes. Repertoire overlap used Morisita-Horn indices from the R package vegan, with UPGMA clustering and Circos plots of recurring clonotypes. Shannon diversity and richness were normalized to the highest possible value given the input cell numbers, yielding values from 0 to 1. CDR3beta sequences were aligned using MUSCLE, distances were calculated using SeqinR, and multidimensional scaling was plotted in R. TCRdb ran its own pipeline on the public reads, namely fastp trimming at Q25 and MiXCR clone calling, and kept in-frame beta chains. Each CDR3 protein appears once, grouped with its most common genes and DNA. TCRdb's processing, not the study's, gives the V and J calls here. For this sample the table gives some 480 distinct CDR3 sequences, of which around 1.8% were detected only once. Of the sample, roughly 23% is held by the ten largest clones.

The chain couples TRBV20-1 to TRBJ2-5; matching of 5 bases hints at TRBD2 as the D gene. Sequences were derived from antigen-activated CD4+ T cells from blood, cultured, sampled during a Zika inactivated vaccine study. The receptor comes from an adult woman who received an inactivated Zika virus vaccine. The DNA is as follows: TGCAGTGCTCCGCTCGCCAGAGGGCAAGAGACCCAGTACTTC. Its protein reads: CSAPLARGQETQYF.